The 18 T cell receptor beta chains in this list originate from one sample, sequenced in a study of CD8 T cells in Susac syndrome. Random hexamers primed reverse transcription of about 0.5 to 1 ug RNA. One entry per CDR3 protein results from TCRdb running MiXCR on the immunoSEQ multiplex PCR reads. The sample carries around 190,000 distinct CDR3 sequences, about 95% recorded once. Sequencing was carried out using CD4+ T cells from PBMCs. The receptors were gathered from a human donor in good health.

This clonotype was seen a few times. The chain employs TRBV29-1 and TRBJ1-5; D is uncertain. V was clipped by 4 bases and J by 1 base, with 5 bases between them. From germline, CDR1 is SQVTM and CDR2 ANQGSEA. CDR3 length: 12 residues. Here the CDR3 reads CSVGGSNQPQHF. The CDR3 nucleotides read TGCAGCGTTGGCGGAAGCAATCAGCCCCAGCATTTT.

This clonotype occurred once. The chain employs TRBV20-1 and TRBJ2-7, with TRBD2 as a possible D gene (5 bases). The ends were cut back, 2 bases at V and 5 bases at J, with 10 bases in the middle. The CDR3 runs 12 residues. The germline gives CDR1 DFQATT, CDR2 SNEGSKA (reference sequence). The CDR3 sequence is CSARNEGNEQYF. As DNA, the CDR3 is TGCAGTGCTAGAAACGAGGGTAACGAGCAGTACTTC.

This clonotype was seen only once. This rearrangement joins TRBV18 to TRBJ1-1; D might be TRBD1 (6 bases). The CDR3 length is 13 residues. V lost 5 bases and J 11 bases, leaving 18 bases between the germline ends. From germline, CDR1 is KGHSH and CDR2 LQKENI. This CDR3 is CASSSREARGAFF. CDR3 bases: TGTGCCAGCTCATCGCGGGAGGCAAGGGGGGCTTTCTTT.

This clonotype came up a few times. This chain's CDR3 is CASSYSSSTDTQYF. CDR3 nucleotide sequence: TGTGCCAGCAGTTACTCTAGCAGCACAGATACGCAGTATTTT. V and J are TRBV6-6 and TRBJ2-3; D is unclear. Germline CDR1 reads MNHNY; CDR2 reads SVGAGI (reference sequence). V was pared by 0 bases and J by 0 bases, with 4 bases between. The CDR3 is 14 residues long.

The chain links TRBV5-6 to TRBJ1-2; 9 bases map to TRBD1. The CDR3 is 13 residues long. V lost 5 bases and J lost 7; bases outside the gene matches: 6. Germline CDR1 and CDR2: SGHDT and YYEEEE. This CDR3 is CASRPTGGSGYTF. In DNA form, the CDR3 reads TGTGCCAGCAGACCAACAGGGGGCTCTGGCTACACCTTC.

The chain joins TRBV25-1 to TRBJ1-1; D unresolved. This CDR3 region has 15 residues. Germline-derived CDR1 and CDR2 are MGHDK and SYGVNS. V was trimmed by 2 bases and J by 1 base, leaving 11 bases between them. The CDR3 DNA is TGTGCCAGCAGTGAAGTCGGGCGAGGGAACACTGAAGCTTTCTTT. Translated: CASSEVGRGNTEAFF. The complete variable domain, with remaining parts taken from reference TRBV25-1 and TRBJ1-1, reads EADIYQTPRYLVIGTGKKITLECSQTMGHDKMYWYQQDPGMELHLIHYSYGVNSTEKGDLSSESTVSRIRTEHFPLTLESARPSHTSQYLCASSEVGRGNTEAFFGQGTRLTVV.

The rearrangement uses TRBV18 and TRBJ1-6, with 7 bases identical to TRBD1. Germline V gene data show CDR1 as KGHSH and CDR2 as LQKENI. J was trimmed by 6 bases and V by 6 bases; bases with no gene match: 8. This CDR3 comprises 15 residues. This chain's CDR3 is CASSTMTGSNSPLHF. DNA of the CDR3: TGTGCCAGCTCTACCATGACAGGGTCTAATTCACCCCTCCACTTT.

The CDR3 DNA is TGCAGCGTTGCGGGAGCGGGTGAGCAGTTCTTC. Translation gives CSVAGAGEQFF. The chain combines TRBV29-1 with TRBJ2-1; a possible D gene is TRBD2 (6 bases). Germline CDR1 and CDR2: SQVTM and ANQGSEA. The V end lost 4 bases, the J end lost 9 bases, and 10 bases lay between the germline ends. This CDR3 contains 11 residues.

The chain couples TRBV27 to TRBJ1-1; the D is unclear. V was trimmed by 0 bases and J by 10 bases, leaving 15 bases between them. Germline values: CDR1 MNHEY, CDR2 SMNVEV (reference sequence). CDR3 size: 14 residues. The CDR3 DNA is TGTGCCAGCAGTTTATCGCGGGTGGGAAATGGAGCTTTCTTT. This sequence encodes CASSLSRVGNGAFF.

The rearrangement joins TRBV7-2 to TRBJ2-1; 10 bases agree with TRBD2. The CDR3 extends over 16 amino acids. V was clipped by 0 bases and J by 9 bases; unmatched bases: 8. CDR1 and CDR2 (germline): SGHTA, FQGNSA. CDR3 sequence (DNA): TGTGCCAGCAGCTTAGCGTTTACTAGCGGGAACACTGAGCAGTTCTTC. Protein sequence: CASSLAFTSGNTEQFF.

This clonotype was counted a single time. In DNA, the CDR3 is TGTGCCAGCGGAGGGGACCAGGGTTACAATGAGCAGTTCTTC. This encodes CASGGDQGYNEQFF. The chain is built from TRBV2 and TRBJ2-1, with D perhaps matching TRBD2 (6 bases). This CDR3 comprises 14 residues. The germline gives CDR1 SNHLY, CDR2 FYNNEI. V dropped 8 bases and J dropped 4 bases, with 15 bases sitting between them.

In its sample, this clonotype was seen once. This chain connects TRBV29-1 to TRBJ2-4, with D unresolved. The CDR3 is 13 amino acids. The germline V gene has CDR1 SQVTM and CDR2 ANQGSEA. Trimming cost V 7 bases and J 0 bases, with 10 bases left between them. CDR3 region: CSAEALAKNIQYF. CDR3 bases: TGCAGCGCCGAAGCCCTAGCCAAAAACATTCAGTACTTC. The complete variable domain, with remaining parts taken from reference TRBV29-1 and TRBJ2-4, reads SAVISQKPSRDICQRGTSLTIQCQVDSQVTMMFWYRQQPGQSLTLIATANQGSEATYESGFVIDKFPISRPNLTFSTLTVSNMSPEDSSIYLCSAEALAKNIQYFGAGTRLSVL.

The chain recombines TRBV6-5 with TRBJ2-4, with TRBD1 identical over 9 bases. The CDR3 extends over 13 amino acids. Germline CDR1 and CDR2: MNHEY and SVGAGI. Losses at the gene ends were 6 bases for V and 6 bases for J; bases not matched to a gene: 3. The CDR3 sequence: CASRRDRANIQYF. Here the CDR3 DNA reads TGTGCCAGCAGGAGGGACAGGGCAAACATTCAGTACTTC.

J is TRBJ2-2 and V is TRBV27, with a possible D match to TRBD2 (5 bases). Trimming pared 10 bases from V and 3 bases from J, leaving 12 bases between. CDR1 and CDR2 (germline): MNHEY, SMNVEV (reference sequence). CDR3 size: 13 residues. As DNA, the CDR3 is TGTGCCACCCGAGGGAGTGACACCGGGGAGCTGTTTTTT. Protein product: CATRGSDTGELFF.

The chain combines TRBV27 with TRBJ2-5, with TRBD1 identical over 7 bases. Germline loops: CDR1 MNHEY, CDR2 SMNVEV (reference sequence). Trimming at V came to 2 bases and at J to 5 bases, leaving 2 bases not matched to a gene. The CDR3 has 13 amino acids. CDR3 region: CASSLTGAETQYF. For the CDR3, the DNA is TGTGCCAGCAGTTTAACAGGGGCGGAGACCCAGTACTTC.

The chain recombines TRBV5-1 with TRBJ2-7; 7 nucleotides line up with TRBD2. Losses at the gene ends were 0 bases for V and 3 bases for J; bases not matched to a gene: 6. In germline, CDR1 is SGHRS, CDR2 YFSETQ. The CDR3 loop spans 15 amino acids. CDR3: CASSLDSSGFYEQYF. CDR3 sequence (DNA): TGCGCCAGCAGCTTGGATTCTAGCGGATTCTACGAGCAGTACTTC.

In nucleotides, the CDR3 is TGTGCCAGCAGCGTGAGCGGGAGGGACGAGCAGTACGTC. This codes for CASSVSGRDEQYV. This sequence joins TRBV27 and TRBJ2-7; 10 nucleotides agree with TRBD2. The V segment lost 6 bases and the J segment 5 bases; nucleotides outside the gene matches: 4. The germline V gene encodes CDR1 MNHEY and CDR2 SMNVEV (reference sequence). The CDR3 totals 13 residues.

The chain combines TRBV18 with TRBJ2-1; 7 positions agree with TRBD1. Germline V lookup: CDR1 KGHSH, CDR2 LQKENI. V trimming: 2 bases; J trimming: 8 bases; junction bases outside the gene matches: 9. CDR3 size: 15 residues. The CDR3 DNA sequence: TGTGCCAGCTCACCATACAGGGGCCGCGGCGATGAGCAGTTCTTC. Protein product: CASSPYRGRGDEQFF.